This T cell receptor (beta chain) was sequenced for a study of radiotherapy plus CTLA-4 blockade in lung cancer. Findings and limits, study-wide: Among blood TCR repertoires after radiotherapy plus ipilimumab, tumor-derived clones expanded.

The data were produced by immunoSEQ multiplex PCR, yet TCRdb's version contains in-frame clones alone and is incomplete. The profile shows fewer than 100,000 clones, roughly four fifths of them singletons. Notes on this clone: Antigen unknown.

Per the germline V gene, CDR1 is SEHNR and CDR2 is FQNEAQ (reference sequence). The CDR3 sequence is 17 residues long. V was trimmed by 8 bases and J by 0 bases, leaving 20 bases between them. Sequences were derived from peripheral blood, sampled from a patient treated with radiotherapy plus ipilimumab. The receptor was isolated from a human donor with non-small cell lung cancer who had stable disease on radiotherapy plus ipilimumab. The chain employs TRBV7-9 and TRBJ1-5, with a possible D match to TRBD1 (5 bases). The CDR3 DNA sequence: TGTGCCAGCGGCCTCATTCAGGGACCCTATAGCAATCAGCCCCAGCATTTT. This encodes CASGLIQGPYSNQPQHF.